Sequencing of this TCR beta chain was carried out in a study of blood T cell repertoires in COVID-19. The wider study: Samples of COVID-19 (acute and convalescent) were obtained from the United States, Italy and Spain. T cells, B-cell-depleted T cells, or PBMCs supplied cDNA or gDNA.

This clone was counted a few times. V shed 0 bases and J shed 7 bases, with 13 bases lying between them. The CDR3 totals 15 residues. Germline loops: CDR1 LNHNV, CDR2 YYDKDF (reference sequence). How the authors handled the data: Reference gene primers were amplified, and this amplification served to estimate nucleated cell counts. The data were produced by immunoSEQ multiplex PCR, yet TCRdb's version contains in-frame clones alone and is incomplete. V and J calls and clone size come straight from that table; D and trimming were deduced from the DNA. Of about 210,000 clones listed, around four fifths are singletons.

The sequencing sample was made of peripheral blood. This rearrangement joins TRBV15 to TRBJ2-4; D possibly corresponds to TRBD1 (6 bases). The TCR comes from a man aged 50-60 years with active or convalescent COVID-19. This CDR3 reads CATSRDGQGKNIQYF. For the CDR3, the DNA is TGTGCCACCAGCAGAGATGGCCAGGGGAAGAACATTCAGTACTTC.